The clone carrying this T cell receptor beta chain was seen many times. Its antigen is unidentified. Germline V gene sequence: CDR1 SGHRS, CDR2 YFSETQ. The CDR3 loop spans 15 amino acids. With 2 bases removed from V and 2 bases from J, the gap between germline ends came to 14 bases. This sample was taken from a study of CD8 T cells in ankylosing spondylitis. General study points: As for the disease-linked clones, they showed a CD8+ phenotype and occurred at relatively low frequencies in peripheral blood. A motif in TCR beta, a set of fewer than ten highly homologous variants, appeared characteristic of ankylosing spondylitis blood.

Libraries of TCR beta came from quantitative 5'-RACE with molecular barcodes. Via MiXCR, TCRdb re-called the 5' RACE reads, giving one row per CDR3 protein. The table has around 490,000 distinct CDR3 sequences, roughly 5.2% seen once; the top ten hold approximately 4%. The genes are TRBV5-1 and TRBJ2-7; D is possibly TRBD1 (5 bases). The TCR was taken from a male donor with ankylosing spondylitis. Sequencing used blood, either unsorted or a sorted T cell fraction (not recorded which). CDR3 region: CASSLAQGGPYEQYF. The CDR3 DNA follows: TGCGCCAGCAGCTTAGCCCAGGGTGGCCCCTACGAGCAGTACTTC.